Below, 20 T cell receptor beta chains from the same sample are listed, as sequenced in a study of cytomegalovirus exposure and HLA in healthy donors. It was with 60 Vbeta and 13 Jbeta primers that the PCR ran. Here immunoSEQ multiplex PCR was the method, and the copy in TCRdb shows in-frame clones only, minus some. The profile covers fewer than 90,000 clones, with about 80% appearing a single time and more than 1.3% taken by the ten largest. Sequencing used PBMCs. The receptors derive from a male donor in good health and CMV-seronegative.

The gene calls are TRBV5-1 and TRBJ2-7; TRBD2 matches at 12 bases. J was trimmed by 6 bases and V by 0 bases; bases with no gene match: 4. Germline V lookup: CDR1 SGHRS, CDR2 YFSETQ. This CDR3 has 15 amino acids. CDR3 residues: CASSLGLAGAGEQYF. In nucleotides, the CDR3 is TGCGCCAGCAGCTTGGGACTAGCGGGAGCAGGCGAGCAGTACTTC.

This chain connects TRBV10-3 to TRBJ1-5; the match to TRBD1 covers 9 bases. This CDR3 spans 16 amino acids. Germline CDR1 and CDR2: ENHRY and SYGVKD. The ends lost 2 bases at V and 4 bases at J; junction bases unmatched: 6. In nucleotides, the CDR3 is TGTGCCATCAGTGAGAACAGGGGGCAGAGAAATCAGCCCCAGCATTTT. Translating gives CAISENRGQRNQPQHF.

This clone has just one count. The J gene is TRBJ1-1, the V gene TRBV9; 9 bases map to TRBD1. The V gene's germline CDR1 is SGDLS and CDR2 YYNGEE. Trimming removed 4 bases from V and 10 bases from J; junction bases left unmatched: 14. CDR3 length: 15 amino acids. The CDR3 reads CASSSSGGTGYGAFF. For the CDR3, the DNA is TGTGCCAGCAGCTCCAGCGGAGGGACAGGGTATGGAGCTTTCTTT.

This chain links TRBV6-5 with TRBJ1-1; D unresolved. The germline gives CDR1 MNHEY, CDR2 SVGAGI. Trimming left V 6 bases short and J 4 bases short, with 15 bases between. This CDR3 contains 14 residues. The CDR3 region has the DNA TGTGCCAGCAGCCACCGGGTCGGAGGCACTGAAGCTTTCTTT. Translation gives CASSHRVGGTEAFF.

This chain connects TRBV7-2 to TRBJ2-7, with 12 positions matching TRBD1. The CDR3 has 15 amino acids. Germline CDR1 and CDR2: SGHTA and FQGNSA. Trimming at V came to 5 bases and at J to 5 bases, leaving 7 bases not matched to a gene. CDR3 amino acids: CASSLTGTGGHEQYF. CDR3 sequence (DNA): TGTGCCAGCAGCCTCACCGGGACAGGGGGCCACGAGCAGTACTTC.

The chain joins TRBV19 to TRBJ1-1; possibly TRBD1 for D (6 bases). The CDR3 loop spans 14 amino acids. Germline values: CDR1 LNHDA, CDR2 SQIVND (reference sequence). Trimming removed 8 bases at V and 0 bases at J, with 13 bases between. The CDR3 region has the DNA TGTGCCAGTGGACAGAGTTCCGTGAACACTGAAGCTTTCTTT. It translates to CASGQSSVNTEAFF.

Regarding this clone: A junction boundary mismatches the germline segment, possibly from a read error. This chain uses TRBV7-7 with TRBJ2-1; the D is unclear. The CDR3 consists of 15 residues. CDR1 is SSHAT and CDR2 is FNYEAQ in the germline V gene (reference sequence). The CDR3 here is CASSLARSSYNEQFF. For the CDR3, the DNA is TGTGCTAGCAGCTTAGCACGTAGCTCCTACAATGAGCAGTTCTTC.

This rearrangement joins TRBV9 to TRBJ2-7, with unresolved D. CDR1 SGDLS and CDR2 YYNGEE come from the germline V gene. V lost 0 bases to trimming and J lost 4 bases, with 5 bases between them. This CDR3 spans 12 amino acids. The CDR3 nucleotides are TGTGCCAGCAGCGTAGACGGTTACGAGCAGTACTTC. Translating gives CASSVDGYEQYF.

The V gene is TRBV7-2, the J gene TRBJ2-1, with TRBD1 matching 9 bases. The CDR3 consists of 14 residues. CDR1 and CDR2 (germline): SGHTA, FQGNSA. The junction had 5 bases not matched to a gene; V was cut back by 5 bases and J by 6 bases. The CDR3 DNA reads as TGTGCCAGCAGCCGATCGACAGGGGGCAATGAGCAGTTCTTC. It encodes CASSRSTGGNEQFF.

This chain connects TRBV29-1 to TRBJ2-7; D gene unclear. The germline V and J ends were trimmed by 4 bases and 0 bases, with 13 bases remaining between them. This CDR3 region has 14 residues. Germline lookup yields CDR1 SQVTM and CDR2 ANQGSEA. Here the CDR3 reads CSVAVQTSSYEQYF. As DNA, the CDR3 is TGCAGCGTTGCGGTACAGACGAGCTCCTACGAGCAGTACTTC.

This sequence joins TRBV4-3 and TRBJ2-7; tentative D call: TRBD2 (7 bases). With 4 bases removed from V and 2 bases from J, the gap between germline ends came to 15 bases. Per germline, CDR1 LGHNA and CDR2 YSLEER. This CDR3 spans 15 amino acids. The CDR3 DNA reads TGCGCCAGCAGCCCCTCACGGGGGGCTACCTACGAGCAGTACTTC. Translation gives CASSPSRGATYEQYF.

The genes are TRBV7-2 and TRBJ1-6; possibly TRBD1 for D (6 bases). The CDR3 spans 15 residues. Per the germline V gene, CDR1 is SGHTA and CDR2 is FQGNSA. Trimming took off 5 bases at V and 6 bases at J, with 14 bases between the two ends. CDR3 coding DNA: TGTGCCAGCAGCACCCAGGGAGGGGGTAATTCACCCCTCCACTTT. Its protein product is CASSTQGGGNSPLHF.

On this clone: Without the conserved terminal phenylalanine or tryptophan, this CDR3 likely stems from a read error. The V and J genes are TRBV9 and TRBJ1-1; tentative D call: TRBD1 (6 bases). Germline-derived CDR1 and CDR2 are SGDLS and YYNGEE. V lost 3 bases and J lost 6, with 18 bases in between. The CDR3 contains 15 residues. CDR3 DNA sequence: TGTGCCAGCAGCGGGAGTCCCGGGACAAGGCCTGAAGCTTTCCTT. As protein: CASSGSPGTRPEAFL.

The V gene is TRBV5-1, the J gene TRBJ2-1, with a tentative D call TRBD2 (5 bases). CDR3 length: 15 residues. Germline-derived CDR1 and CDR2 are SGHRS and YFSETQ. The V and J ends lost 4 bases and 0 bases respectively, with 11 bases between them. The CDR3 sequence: CASSQSGSSYNEQFF. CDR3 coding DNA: TGCGCCAGCAGCCAATCGGGGAGCTCCTACAATGAGCAGTTCTTC. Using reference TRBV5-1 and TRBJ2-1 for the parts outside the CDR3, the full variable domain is KAGVTQTPRYLIKTRGQQVTLSCSPISGHRSVSWYQQTPGQGLQFLFEYFSETQRNKGNFPGRFSGRQFSNSRSEMNVSTLELGDSALYLCASSQSGSSYNEQFFGPGTRLTVL.

CDR3 DNA: TGTGCCACCGTAGAAGGGGCGAACACTGAAGCTTTCTTT. This sequence encodes CATVEGANTEAFF. The gene calls are TRBV7-9 and TRBJ1-1; D possibly corresponds to TRBD1 (5 bases). The CDR3 runs 13 residues. In germline, CDR1 is SEHNR, CDR2 FQNEAQ (reference sequence). Trimming cost V 10 bases and J 1 base, with 13 bases left between them.

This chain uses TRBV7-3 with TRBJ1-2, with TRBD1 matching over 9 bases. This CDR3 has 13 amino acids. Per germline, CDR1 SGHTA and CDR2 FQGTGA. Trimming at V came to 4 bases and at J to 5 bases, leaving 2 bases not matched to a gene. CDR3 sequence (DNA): TGTGCCAGCAGCTCAGGACAGGGGTATGGCTACACCTTC. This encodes CASSSGQGYGYTF.

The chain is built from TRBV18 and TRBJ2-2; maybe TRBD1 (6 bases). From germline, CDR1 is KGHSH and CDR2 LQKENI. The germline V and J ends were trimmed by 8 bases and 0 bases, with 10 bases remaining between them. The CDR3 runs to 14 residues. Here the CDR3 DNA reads TGTGCCAGCCAGGGACAACCGAACACCGGGGAGCTGTTTTTT. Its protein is CASQGQPNTGELFF.

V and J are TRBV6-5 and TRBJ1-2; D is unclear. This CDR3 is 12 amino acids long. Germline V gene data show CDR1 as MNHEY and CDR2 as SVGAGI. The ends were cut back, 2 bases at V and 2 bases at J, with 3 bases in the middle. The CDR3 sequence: CASSYGNYGYTF. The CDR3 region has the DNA TGTGCCAGCAGTTACGGCAACTATGGCTACACCTTC.

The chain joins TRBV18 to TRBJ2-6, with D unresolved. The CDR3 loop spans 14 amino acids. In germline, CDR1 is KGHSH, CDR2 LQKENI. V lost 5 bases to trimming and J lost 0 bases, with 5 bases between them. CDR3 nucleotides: TGTGCCAGCTCATCCCTCTCTGGGGCCAACGTCCTGACTTTC. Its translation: CASSSLSGANVLTF.

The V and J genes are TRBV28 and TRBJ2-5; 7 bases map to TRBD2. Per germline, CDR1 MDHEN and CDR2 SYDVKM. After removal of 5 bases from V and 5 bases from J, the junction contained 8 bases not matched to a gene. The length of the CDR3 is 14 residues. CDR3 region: CASSPQGGTETQYF. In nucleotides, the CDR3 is TGTGCCAGCAGTCCCCAGGGAGGGACGGAGACCCAGTACTTC.